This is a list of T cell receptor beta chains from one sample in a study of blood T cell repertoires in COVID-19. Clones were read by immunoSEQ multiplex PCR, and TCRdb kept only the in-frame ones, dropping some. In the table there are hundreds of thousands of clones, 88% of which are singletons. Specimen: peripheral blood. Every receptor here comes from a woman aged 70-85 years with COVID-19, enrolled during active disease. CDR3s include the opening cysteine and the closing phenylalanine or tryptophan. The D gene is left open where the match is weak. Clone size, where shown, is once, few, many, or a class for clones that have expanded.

TGTGCCAGCAGTCGAAGACAGGGGTCCGGACTTCTACCCTCTGGAAACACCATATATTTT | CASSRRQGSGLLPSGNTIYF | - | TRBV6-6 | TRBD1 | TRBJ1-3
TGTGCCAGCAGTCGAGGCTACGAGCAGTACTTC | CASSRGYEQYF | - | TRBV12-3/TRBV12-4 | - | TRBJ2-7
TGTGCCTGGAGTGGAAGACTAGCGGGAGTCTCTCACAATGAGCAGTTCTTC | CAWSGRLAGVSHNEQFF | - | TRBV30 | TRBD2 | TRBJ2-1
TGTGCCAGCAGCGCAGACAACAGGCCCCTAGGGAATGGCTACACCTTC | CASSADNRPLGNGYTF | - | TRBV9 | - | TRBJ1-2
TGCGCCAGCAGCCGGACAGGGGGTGTCGGGGAGCTGTTTTTT | CASSRTGGVGELFF | - | TRBV5-1 | TRBD1 | TRBJ2-2
TGCGCCAGCAGCTTAACCGGGACAGGGGTAGGTCAGCCCCAGCATTTT | CASSLTGTGVGQPQHF | once | TRBV5-1 | TRBD1 | TRBJ1-5
TGCGCCAGCAGCTTGGCCACAGTCTCCTACAATGAGCAGTTCTTC | CASSLATVSYNEQFF | - | TRBV5-1 | - | TRBJ2-1
TGCAGCGTCTACAGGGGCCTCTTTGATGGCTACACCTTC | CSVYRGLFDGYTF | once | TRBV29-1 | TRBD1 | TRBJ1-2
TGTGCCAGCAACCACAACTACGAGCAGTACTTC | CASNHNYEQYF | - | TRBV6-5 | - | TRBJ2-7
TGTGCCAGCGCAACTAGCGGGAGGAACAATGAGCAGTTCTTC | CASATSGRNNEQFF | - | TRBV6-5 | TRBD2 | TRBJ2-1
TGTGCCAGCAGTCCTAGGATGGGACAGGGACTCGGCGAGCAGTACTTC | CASSPRMGQGLGEQYF | - | TRBV7-9 | TRBD1 | TRBJ2-7
TGCGCCAGCAGCTACACAGGGGACTCTGGAAACACCATATATTTT | CASSYTGDSGNTIYF | - | TRBV5-1 | TRBD1 | TRBJ1-3
TGTGCCAGTCACGGCAGGGTCCCTCATGAGCAGTTCTTC | CASHGRVPHEQFF | - | TRBV27 | - | TRBJ2-1
TGTGCCAGCAGTCAGGGGGTTAATAGCAATCAGCCCCAGCATTTT | CASSQGVNSNQPQHF | - | TRBV6-5 | TRBD1 | TRBJ1-5
TGCGCCAGCAGCAACCAGGGGGGTTACGAGCAGTACTTC | CASSNQGGYEQYF | - | TRBV5-1 | - | TRBJ2-7
TGTGCCAGTAGCCGACAGGGGGCTAGCAATCAGCCCCAGCATTTT | CASSRQGASNQPQHF | - | TRBV19 | TRBD1 | TRBJ1-5
TGTGCCAGCAAGTTAGAGGGTCGCCGGGAAGAGACCCAGTACTTC | CASKLEGRREETQYF | - | TRBV6-5 | - | TRBJ2-5
TGTGCCAGCAGCTTCCGTGTCCCCTACGAGCAGTACTTC | CASSFRVPYEQYF | - | TRBV5-8 | - | TRBJ2-7
TGTGCCAGCAGTGATTGGGACTCCGACGGAAACACCATATATTTT | CASSDWDSDGNTIYF | - | TRBV6-2/TRBV6-3 | - | TRBJ1-3
TGTGCCAGTAGTAAGCGGAAAAACAATGAGCAGTTCTTC | CASSKRKNNEQFF | - | TRBV19 | - | TRBJ2-1
TGTGCCAGCAGCTTAGCGCAGGGGGCCGAGTATGGCTACACCTTC | CASSLAQGAEYGYTF | - | TRBV7-9 | TRBD1 | TRBJ1-2
TGTGCCAGCGGGGCACCGAACACCGGGGAGCTGTTTTTT | CASGAPNTGELFF | - | TRBV25-1 | - | TRBJ2-2
TGTGCCTGGAGTGCCAAGGGGTTCGTTTTGGAAAAACTGTTTTTT | CAWSAKGFVLEKLFF | - | TRBV30 | - | TRBJ1-4
TGTGCCAGCAGCTTACACATGATCGGGACACACAATCAGCCCCAGCATTTT | CASSLHMIGTHNQPQHF | - | TRBV28 | - | TRBJ1-5
TGTGCCAGCAGCTTAGGGTCAGGAGGTACTGAAGCTTTCTTT | CASSLGSGGTEAFF | - | TRBV7-2 | - | TRBJ1-1
TGTGCCAGCAGCTCGAAGGAGGGAGGGCCCGGCGAGCAGTACTTC | CASSSKEGGPGEQYF | - | TRBV5-4 | TRBD2 | TRBJ2-7
TGTGCCAGCAGCCCTAGGGGACTAACATACAATGAGCAGTTCTTC | CASSPRGLTYNEQFF | - | TRBV3-1/TRBV3-2 | TRBD2 | TRBJ2-1
TGTGCCAGCAGTATCGGAGGCTATGGCTACACCTTC | CASSIGGYGYTF | - | TRBV12-3/TRBV12-4 | - | TRBJ1-2
TGTGCCACCAATCCGGGAACAGATACGCAGTATTTT | CATNPGTDTQYF | - | TRBV27 | - | TRBJ2-3